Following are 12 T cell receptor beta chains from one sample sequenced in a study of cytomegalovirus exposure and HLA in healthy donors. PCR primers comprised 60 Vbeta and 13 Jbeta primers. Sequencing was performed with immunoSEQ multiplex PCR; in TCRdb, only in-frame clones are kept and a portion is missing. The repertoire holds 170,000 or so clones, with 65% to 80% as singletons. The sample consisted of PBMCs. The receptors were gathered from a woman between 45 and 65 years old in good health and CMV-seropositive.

The CDR3 reads CAWSAQGAGEKLFF. The CDR3 nucleotides read TGTGCCTGGAGTGCACAGGGGGCGGGAGAAAAACTGTTTTTT. The chain couples TRBV30 to TRBJ1-4; 9 nucleotides agree with TRBD1. Germline CDR1 and CDR2: GTSNPN and SVGIG (reference sequence). V lost 1 base, J lost 8 bases, and 5 bases stayed unmatched. CDR3 size: 14 residues.

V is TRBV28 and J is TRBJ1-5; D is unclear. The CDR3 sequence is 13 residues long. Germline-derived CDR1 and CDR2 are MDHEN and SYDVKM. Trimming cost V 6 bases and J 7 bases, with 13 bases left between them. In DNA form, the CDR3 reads TGTGCCAGCAGCCTTGGCCTTTTACAGCCCCAGCATTTT. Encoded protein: CASSLGLLQPQHF.

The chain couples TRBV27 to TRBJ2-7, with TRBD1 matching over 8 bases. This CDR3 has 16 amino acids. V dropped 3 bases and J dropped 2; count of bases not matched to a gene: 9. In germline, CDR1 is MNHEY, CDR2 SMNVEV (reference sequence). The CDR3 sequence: CASSFQGQDLPYEQYF. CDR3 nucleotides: TGTGCCAGCAGTTTCCAGGGACAGGACCTTCCCTACGAGCAGTACTTC.

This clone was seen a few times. CDR3: CASSQSTANYGYTF. CDR3 coding DNA: TGTGCCAGCAGCCAAAGCACAGCCAACTATGGCTACACCTTC. The rearrangement uses TRBV4-2 and TRBJ1-2, with D unclear. The CDR3 loop spans 14 amino acids. Trimming took 2 bases from V and 2 from J, leaving 9 bases between them. Germline CDR1 is LGHNA and CDR2 is YNFKEQ.

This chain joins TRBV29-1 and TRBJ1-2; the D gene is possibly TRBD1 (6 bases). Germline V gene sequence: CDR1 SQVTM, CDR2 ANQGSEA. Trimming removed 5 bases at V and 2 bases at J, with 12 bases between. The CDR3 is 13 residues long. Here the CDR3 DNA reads TGCAGCGTTACCCGTGGACAGAACTATGGCTACACCTTC. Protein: CSVTRGQNYGYTF.

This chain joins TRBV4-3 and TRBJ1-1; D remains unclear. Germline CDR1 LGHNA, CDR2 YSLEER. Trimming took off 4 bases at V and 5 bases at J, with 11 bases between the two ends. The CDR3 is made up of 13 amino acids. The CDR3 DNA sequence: TGCGCCAGCAGCCGTAGGTCGGGAACTGAAGCTTTCTTT. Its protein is CASSRRSGTEAFF.

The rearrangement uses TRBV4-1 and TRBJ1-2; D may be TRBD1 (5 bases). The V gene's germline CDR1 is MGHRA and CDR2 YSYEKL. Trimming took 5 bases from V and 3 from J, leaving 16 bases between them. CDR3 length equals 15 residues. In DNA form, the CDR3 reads TGCGCCAGCAGCTCCGTCTGGGGGGGGGACTATGGCTACACCTTC. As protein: CASSSVWGGDYGYTF.

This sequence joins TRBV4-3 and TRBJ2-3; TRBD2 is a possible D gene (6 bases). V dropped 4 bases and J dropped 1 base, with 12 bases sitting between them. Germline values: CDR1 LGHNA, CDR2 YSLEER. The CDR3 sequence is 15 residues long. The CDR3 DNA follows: TGCGCCAGCAGCCCCCGGGGGAGGCGCACAGATACGCAGTATTTT. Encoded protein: CASSPRGRRTDTQYF.

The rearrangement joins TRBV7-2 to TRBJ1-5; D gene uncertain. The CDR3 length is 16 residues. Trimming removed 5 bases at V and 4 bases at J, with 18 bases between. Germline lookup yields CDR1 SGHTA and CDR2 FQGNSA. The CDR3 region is CASSPRTGSSNQPQHF. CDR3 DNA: TGTGCCAGCAGCCCCCGGACGGGGAGCTCTAATCAGCCCCAGCATTTT.

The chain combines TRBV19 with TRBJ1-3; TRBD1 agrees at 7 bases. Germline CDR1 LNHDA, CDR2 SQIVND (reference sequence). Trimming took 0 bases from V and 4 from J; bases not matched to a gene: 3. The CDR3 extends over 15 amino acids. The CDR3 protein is CASSIDRTGGNTIYF. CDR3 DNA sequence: TGTGCCAGTAGTATAGATCGGACAGGAGGAAACACCATATATTTT.

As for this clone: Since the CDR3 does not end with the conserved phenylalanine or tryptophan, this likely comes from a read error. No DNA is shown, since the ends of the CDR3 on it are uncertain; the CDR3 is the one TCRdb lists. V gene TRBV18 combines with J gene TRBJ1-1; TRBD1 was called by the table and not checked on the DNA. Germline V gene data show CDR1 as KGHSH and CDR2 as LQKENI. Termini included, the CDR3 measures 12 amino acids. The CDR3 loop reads CASSPPGQPVIL.

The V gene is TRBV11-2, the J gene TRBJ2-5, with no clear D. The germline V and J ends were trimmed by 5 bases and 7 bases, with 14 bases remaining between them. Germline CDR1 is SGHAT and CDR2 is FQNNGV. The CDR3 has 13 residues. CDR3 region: CASSPATLGTQYF. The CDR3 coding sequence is TGTGCCAGCAGCCCCGCGACTCTCGGGACCCAGTACTTC.